The clone carrying this TCR beta chain turned up a few times. This sample was taken from a study of blood T cell repertoires in COVID-19. Whole-study context: PBMCs, B-cell-depleted T cells, or T cells provided the cDNA or gDNA that made up the material.

In the source study's methods: Reference gene primer amplification gave nucleated cell count estimates. Libraries were prepared by immunoSEQ multiplex PCR; TCRdb keeps only in-frame clonotypes and omits some of them. V and J calls and clone size are copied from that table; D and trimming were computed from the DNA. The repertoire holds 390,000 or so clones, around 87% seen once, with 8% to 13% in the top ten. What was sequenced was peripheral blood. The receptor was isolated from a woman in her twenties or thirties with COVID-19, enrolled during active disease.

The CDR3 DNA is TGTGCCAGCACCAGACCCGGGTCCCATCAGCCCCAGCATTTT. It codes for CASTRPGSHQPQHF. The V and J genes are TRBV28 and TRBJ1-5, with unresolved D. This CDR3 has 14 amino acids. Trimming stripped 7 bases from V and 5 bases from J, with 15 bases between. CDR1 is MDHEN and CDR2 is SYDVKM in the germline V gene.